This TCR beta chain was retrieved from a study of low-dose radiotherapy and immunotherapy resistance in tumors. The wider study: With cycle 1 day 1 as the start, patients took oral aspirin 300 mg daily for four cycles.

Time point reported: after trial treatment. The treatment denotes: LDRT plus nivolumab, ipilimumab, low-dose cyclophosphamide and aspirin (RACIN trial). First-strand cDNA used TRAV- and TRBV-specific primers, covering alpha and beta chains. The authors ran about 20 PCR cycles to amplify TCRs with a constant-region primer and V-primer adapter. MiXCR, applied by TCRdb to the reads, yields one record per CDR3 protein. The sample shows about 39,000 distinct CDR3 sequences, around 20% of them seen only once. This receptor was taken from a female donor with ovarian cancer. This sample comprised PBMCs, obtained after low-dose radiotherapy plus immunotherapy.

As DNA, the CDR3 is TGTGCCAGCAGCTCGGGACTAGCGGGAGGAATCGGGGAGCTGTTTTTT. The encoded protein is CASSSGLAGGIGELFF. The chain combines TRBV5-4 with TRBJ2-2, with TRBD2 matching 15 bases. Per germline, CDR1 SGHNT and CDR2 YYREEE (reference sequence). The CDR3 spans 16 residues. J lost 7 bases, V lost 3 bases, and 4 bases had no gene match.